These 20 T cell receptor beta chains were all obtained from the same sample, sequenced in a study of STAT3 mutations in large granular lymphocyte leukemia. Whole-study findings and limits: Every T-cell large granular lymphocyte leukemia patient had at least one immunodominant TCR beta clonotype.

These receptors have no identified antigens. The protocol was immunoSEQ multiplex PCR, while the TCRdb copy is restricted to in-frame clones and leaves out a portion. The sample records 10,000 to 15,000 clones, 90% being singletons. The source material was peripheral blood mononuclear cells. These receptors were obtained from a man in his forties or fifties with T-cell large granular lymphocyte leukemia. Some clones in this sample may be carry-over from other donors' samples.

The chain carries TRBV10-3 and TRBJ1-6; D gene uncertain. Trimming took off 10 bases at V and 8 bases at J, with 12 bases between the two ends. Germline lookup yields CDR1 ENHRY and CDR2 SYGVKD. The CDR3 is 12 residues long. The CDR3 reads CATQGSDSPLHF. DNA of the CDR3: TGTGCCACCCAAGGGTCGGATTCACCCCTCCACTTT.

The V gene is TRBV4-3, the J gene TRBJ2-3, with D maybe TRBD2 (5 bases). Trimming shortened V by 1 base and J by 5 bases, and 19 bases separated the two germline ends. The CDR3 has 17 amino acids. Germline-derived CDR1 and CDR2 are LGHNA and YSLEER. CDR3 nucleotide sequence: TGCGCCAGCAGCCAAGTCGGAACCGGGATTGGAGGAGATACGCAGTATTTT. It is translated as CASSQVGTGIGGDTQYF.

The gene calls are TRBV18 and TRBJ2-5, with D unclear. Germline CDR1 reads KGHSH; CDR2 reads LQKENI. The CDR3 length is 13 residues. Trimming took 3 bases from V and 5 from J, leaving 10 bases between them. The DNA for the CDR3 is TGTGCCAGCTCACCGCTGACCCAGGAGACCCAGTACTTC. Protein sequence: CASSPLTQETQYF.

On this clone itself: The same CDR3 also results from other DNA sequences found in this sample. The J gene is TRBJ2-3, the V gene TRBV6-5; 11 bases are a match to TRBD2. Trimming at V came to 8 bases and at J to 5 bases, leaving 3 bases not matched to a gene. Germline V gene data show CDR1 as MNHEY and CDR2 as SVGAGI. The CDR3 is 13 residues long. This CDR3 is CASRLAGGDTQYF. The CDR3 region has the DNA TGTGCCAGCCGGCTAGCGGGAGGAGATACGCAGTATTTT.

The chain links TRBV19 to TRBJ2-2; the D gene is possibly TRBD1 (7 bases). With 3 bases removed from V and 4 bases from J, the gap between germline ends came to 12 bases. Germline lookup yields CDR1 LNHDA and CDR2 SQIVND (reference sequence). CDR3 size: 15 residues. CDR3 nucleotides: TGTGCCAGTAGTATTGGGCAGGGGGGCACCGGGGAGCTGTTTTTT. It specifies CASSIGQGGTGELFF.

This clone was detected once. One end of the junction is discordant with germline, which a read error may explain. The CDR3 spells CASSLPPGGLFF. The CDR3 DNA sequence: TGTGCCAGCAGCTTACCCCCTGGGGGGCTGTTTTTT. The gene calls are TRBV7-9 and TRBJ2-2; D possibly matches TRBD1 or TRBD2 (5 bases each). The CDR3 extends over 12 amino acids. Germline V CDR1 and CDR2: SEHNR, FQNEAQ (reference sequence).

The V call is TRBV30, the J call TRBJ2-5; TRBD1 aligns across 8 bases. Trimming at V came to 0 bases and at J to 2 bases, leaving 5 bases not matched to a gene. The germline V gene has CDR1 GTSNPN and CDR2 SVGIG (reference sequence). There are 15 residues in the CDR3. The CDR3, as DNA: TGTGCCTGGAGTGTATCCAGGGGGCGACAAGAGACCCAGTACTTC. This codes for CAWSVSRGRQETQYF. The full variable domain, completed using reference TRBV30 and TRBJ2-5, is SQTIHQWPATLVQPVGSPLSLECTVEGTSNPNLYWYRQAAGRGLQLLFYSVGIGQISSEVPQNLSASRPQDRQFILSSKKLLLSDSGFYLCAWSVSRGRQETQYFGPGTRLLVL.

J is TRBJ1-6 and V is TRBV5-6, with 8 bases aligning to TRBD1. After removal of 6 bases from V and 7 bases from J, the junction contained 6 bases not matched to a gene. The CDR3 covers 14 residues. The germline CDR1 and CDR2 sequences are SGHDT and YYEEEE. The CDR3 coding sequence is TGTGCCAGCAAAAAACAGGGGGGAAATTCACCCCTCCACTTT. Protein: CASKKQGGNSPLHF.

This rearrangement joins TRBV4-3 to TRBJ2-5; 7 nucleotides match TRBD1. Trimming took 1 base from V and 2 from J; bases not matched to a gene: 4. Germline CDR1 LGHNA, CDR2 YSLEER. The CDR3 consists of 15 residues. For the CDR3, the DNA is TGCGCCAGCAGCCAAGTGGACAGGATGCAAGAGACCCAGTACTTC. This codes for CASSQVDRMQETQYF.

The gene calls are TRBV4-3 and TRBJ2-7, with 11 bases fitting TRBD2. Germline V gives CDR1 LGHNA, CDR2 YSLEER. J lost 0 bases, V lost 1 base, and 8 bases had no gene match. The length of the CDR3 is 18 residues. The CDR3 reads CASSQAASGGLTSYEQYF. The CDR3 region has the DNA TGCGCCAGCAGCCAAGCCGCTAGCGGGGGGCTTACCTCCTACGAGCAGTACTTC.

This chain connects TRBV6-6 to TRBJ2-3, with 7 bases that match TRBD2. With 6 bases clipped from V and 5 bases from J, the junction kept 8 bases outside the gene matches. The germline V gene encodes CDR1 MNHNY and CDR2 SVGAGI (reference sequence). The CDR3 has 14 residues. In DNA form, the CDR3 reads TGTGCCAGCAGCTCTCGCGGGGGACGAGATACGCAGTATTTT. Translation: CASSSRGGRDTQYF.

In this sample, this clone turned up once. The chain is built from TRBV6-5 and TRBJ2-7; D remains unclear. The CDR3 runs 14 residues. Germline CDR1 and CDR2: MNHEY and SVGAGI. V lost 5 bases and J lost 3, with 14 bases in between. DNA of the CDR3: TGTGCCAGCAGTCCCTACGGATCGCACTACGAGCAGTACTTC. It codes for CASSPYGSHYEQYF.

The gene calls are TRBV6-5 and TRBJ1-2, with TRBD1 matching over 7 bases. V shed 5 bases, J shed 3 bases, and the junction held 6 bases outside the gene matches. Germline CDR1 MNHEY, CDR2 SVGAGI. This CDR3 region has 14 residues. The CDR3 region has the DNA TGTGCCAGCAGTGCACAAGGGGGCCACTATGGCTACACCTTC. Its protein is CASSAQGGHYGYTF.

V usage is TRBV6-5 and J usage is TRBJ1-1; a possible D gene is TRBD1 (6 bases). Trimming pared 7 bases from V and 1 base from J, leaving 13 bases between. Looked up from germline, CDR1 is MNHEY and CDR2 is SVGAGI. This CDR3 region has 14 residues. The CDR3 nucleotides are TGTGCCAGCACCCTACAGGGTCCGAACACTGAAGCTTTCTTT. It yields the protein CASTLQGPNTEAFF.

The chain couples TRBV7-9 to TRBJ1-5; 9 bases are a match to TRBD1. The V gene's germline CDR1 is SEHNR and CDR2 FQNEAQ (reference sequence). The length of the CDR3 is 14 residues. With V trimmed by 6 bases and J by 4 bases, 4 bases remained unmatched. The CDR3 nucleotides are TGTGCCAGCAGGGGACAGGGCCCTAATCAGCCCCAGCATTTT. It is translated as CASRGQGPNQPQHF.

The V call is TRBV5-8, the J call TRBJ2-3; D might be TRBD1 or TRBD2, each matching 6 bases. Germline V CDR1 and CDR2: SGHTS, YDEGEE. The CDR3 runs to 15 residues. The V end was cut by 2 bases, the J end by 0 bases, with 10 bases between. CDR3 loop: CASSFTGTSTDTQYF. In DNA form, the CDR3 reads TGTGCCAGCAGCTTTACAGGGACTAGCACAGATACGCAGTATTTT.

CDR3 amino acids: CASSWGTDEQYF. DNA of the CDR3: TGTGCCAGCAGCTGGGGGACAGACGAGCAGTACTTC. The chain has TRBV5-8 and TRBJ2-7; 7 nucleotides agree with TRBD1. This CDR3 has 12 residues. CDR1 is SGHTS and CDR2 is YDEGEE in the germline V gene. The V gene end was trimmed by 3 bases and the J gene end by 5 bases; junction bases not matched to a gene: 2.

The V call is TRBV21-1, the J call TRBJ2-4; the table's D call, TRBD1, was not checked against the DNA. TRBV21-1 is described as a pseudogene. This CDR3 comprises 15 residues. Here the CDR3 DNA reads TGTGCCAGCAGCAAGCCTTCCAGAGCCAAAAACATTCAGTACTTC. Its translation: CASSKPSRAKNIQYF.

The rearrangement joins TRBV5-4 to TRBJ2-3; tentatively, D is TRBD2 (6 bases). The CDR3 has 16 amino acids. Looked up from germline, CDR1 is SGHNT and CDR2 is YYREEE (reference sequence). V gave up 4 bases and J gave up 4 bases, with 19 bases separating them. CDR3 amino acids: CASSLLAPGLSDTQYF. CDR3 DNA sequence: TGTGCCAGCAGCCTCCTAGCCCCGGGACTTTCAGATACGCAGTATTTT. The full variable domain, rest sourced from reference TRBV5-4 and TRBJ2-3, is ETGVTQSPTHLIKTRGQQVTLRCSSQSGHNTVSWYQQALGQGPQFIFQYYREEENGRGNFPPRFSGLQFPNYSSELNVNALELDDSALYLCASSLLAPGLSDTQYFGPGTRLTVL.

The V gene is TRBV18, the J gene TRBJ2-3, with unresolved D. Trimming left V 2 bases short and J 2 bases short, with 5 bases between. The germline V gene has CDR1 KGHSH and CDR2 LQKENI. This CDR3 comprises 13 residues. The CDR3, as DNA: TGTGCCAGCTCACCAAGAGACACAGATACGCAGTATTTT. This gives the protein CASSPRDTDTQYF.